This T cell receptor (beta chain) was retrieved from a study of identical twins. Study conclusions and caveats: Cord blood beta clonotypes present at high abundance carried fewer insertions; no such pattern appeared in memory repertoires.

About this clonotype itself: Its matching antigen is unknown.

The CDR3 spans 11 residues. Germline V CDR1 and CDR2: DFQATT, SNEGSKA (reference sequence). V gave up 6 bases and J gave up 3 bases, with 9 bases separating them. TCRdb used MiXCR to reprocess the 5' RACE reads, holding one entry per CDR3 protein. This sample has 1,800,000 or so distinct CDR3 sequences; roughly 35% occur once, and the top ten carry more than 0.25%. Everyone who gave samples was a healthy Caucasian. The genes are TRBV20-1 and TRBJ2-7; the D is unclear. This clonotype was obtained from a newborn girl in good health. The sample taken for sequencing was cord blood. Here the CDR3 reads CSAQNRYEQYF. CDR3 sequence (DNA): TGCAGTGCCCAGAACCGCTACGAGCAGTACTTC.